The 8 T cell receptor beta chains below all came from one sample that was sequenced in a study of blood T cells in healthy people across ages. Then a second PCR, running roughly 6 to 11 cycles, was carried out with a sample-barcoded 5' primer and a J-beta primer mix. TCRdb passed the 5' RACE reads through MiXCR, listing each CDR3 protein once. The table shows 750,000 to 1,000,000 distinct CDR3 sequences, with almost 30% occurring only once. These data were likewise used in another study, on T cells of mothers and their children.

The specimen was blood. The receptors shown here come from a middle-aged woman in good health.

The chain joins TRBV5-6 to TRBJ1-3; 7 bases line up with TRBD1. The CDR3 covers 14 residues. With V trimmed by 5 bases and J by 2 bases, 4 bases remained unmatched. Germline-derived CDR1 and CDR2 are SGHDT and YYEEEE. For the CDR3, the DNA is TGTGCCAGCAGGGAACAGGGGACTGGAAACACCATATATTTT. Residues: CASREQGTGNTIYF.

This clonotype was counted only a few times. The rearrangement links TRBV27 to TRBJ1-2, with 8 bases lining up with TRBD1. Germline trimming cut 6 bases from V and 2 bases from J; bases unmatched to any gene: 5. The germline CDR1 and CDR2 sequences are MNHEY and SMNVEV (reference sequence). This CDR3 is built from 14 residues. CDR3 sequence: CASSYTGGNYGYTF. As DNA, the CDR3 is TGTGCCAGCAGCTACACAGGGGGGAACTATGGCTACACCTTC.

This clonotype has more than one count but fewer than ten. This may stem from a read error, because a much larger clone lies one nucleotide away. The chain joins TRBV10-3 to TRBJ2-1, with D possibly matching TRBD2 (6 bases). The CDR3 has 13 residues. In germline, CDR1 is ENHRY, CDR2 SYGVKD. V was clipped by 4 bases and J by 5 bases, with 9 bases between them. The CDR3, as DNA: TGTGCCATCAGTGGCCCTAGCGACAATGAGCAGTTCTTC. This gives the protein CAISGPSDNEQFF.

The V and J genes are TRBV7-2 and TRBJ1-1, with D perhaps TRBD1 (5 bases). The CDR3 is 14 amino acids. Germline CDR1 SGHTA, CDR2 FQGNSA. The ends were cut back, 6 bases at V and 4 bases at J, with 15 bases in the middle. The chain's CDR3 is CASRRGRRVTEAFF. CDR3 bases: TGTGCCAGCAGAAGAGGGCGCAGGGTCACTGAAGCTTTCTTT. Combining the CDR3 with reference TRBV7-2 and TRBJ1-1 gives the whole variable domain GAGVSQSPSNKVTEKGKDVELRCDPISGHTALYWYRQSLGQGLEFLIYFQGNSAPDKSGLPSDRFSAERTGGSVSTLTIQRTQQEDSAVYLCASRRGRRVTEAFFGQGTRLTVV.

V is TRBV20-1 and J is TRBJ2-1; unclear D gene. The germline gives CDR1 DFQATT, CDR2 SNEGSKA (reference sequence). The CDR3 totals 13 residues. The V and J ends lost 5 bases and 4 bases respectively, with 12 bases between them. The CDR3 region has the DNA TGCAGTGCTGCTGGGGAAGTTTACAATGAGCAGTTCTTC. It specifies CSAAGEVYNEQFF.

Comment on this clonotype: At one end, the junction sequence differs from germline, possibly due to a read error. The chain links TRBV27 to TRBJ2-2; 7 bases map to TRBD1. There are 15 residues in the CDR3. The V gene's germline CDR1 is MNHEY and CDR2 SMNVEV (reference sequence). The CDR3 sequence is CASSPRQGFTGELFF. The CDR3 DNA follows: TGTGCTAGCAGTCCGCGACAGGGTTTCACCGGGGAGCTGTTTTTT.

V usage is TRBV5-5 and J usage is TRBJ1-1, with D uncertain. CDR1 SGHKS and CDR2 YYEKEE come from the germline V gene (reference sequence). V shed 6 bases and J shed 0 bases, with 15 bases lying between them. The CDR3 sequence is 15 residues long. The CDR3 DNA follows: TGTGCCAGCATTCGGAAGGTAGACCTGAACACTGAAGCTTTCTTT. Its protein product is CASIRKVDLNTEAFF.

This clonotype was counted a few times. The chain combines TRBV28 with TRBJ1-3, with D perhaps TRBD1 (6 bases). Per the germline V gene, CDR1 is MDHEN and CDR2 is SYDVKM. V lost 6 bases to trimming and J lost 2 bases, with 14 bases between them. The CDR3 consists of 15 residues. This CDR3 is CASSPGQSPGNTIYF. The CDR3 region has the DNA TGTGCCAGCAGCCCCGGACAGTCACCTGGAAACACCATATATTTT.